These T cell receptor beta chains were read from a single sample in a study of control samples from healthy donors and cancer patients. Produced via immunoSEQ multiplex PCR; TCRdb's table is partial and in-frame only. The sample contains about 190,000 clones, about nine tenths of which appear only once. Sequenced: blood. The receptors originated from a young man in good health. CDR3s include the opening cysteine and the closing phenylalanine or tryptophan. A D gene is named only where the DNA matches it firmly. Clone sizes are given selectively: once, few, many, or a class where the clone is expanded.

>.|TRBV19|TRBD1|TRBJ2-7
TGTGCCAGTAGATTCGACAGGGGCAGCTCCTACGAGCAGTACTTC
CASRFDRGSSYEQYF
>.|TRBV6-6|.|TRBJ2-7
TGTGCCAGCAGTTACTCGGACACCTACGAGCAGTACTTC
CASSYSDTYEQYF
>.|TRBV6-5|.|TRBJ2-1
TGTGCCAGCAGTTACTCGAGACAGAGGAGGTACAATGAGCAGTTCTTC
CASSYSRQRRYNEQFF
>.|TRBV6-6|TRBD2|TRBJ2-6
TGTGCCAGCAGTCCGATACTAGCGGGGGGAAAGTCTGGGGCCAACGTCCTGACTTTC
CASSPILAGGKSGANVLTF
>.|TRBV30|.|TRBJ1-1
TGTGCCTGGAGGTTCCCGGTATCGAACACTGAAGCTTTCTTT
CAWRFPVSNTEAFF
>.|TRBV4-2|TRBD2|TRBJ2-3
TGTGCCAGCAGCCAAGAGGCTAGCGGGGGGGTGGATACGCAGTATTTT
CASSQEASGGVDTQYF
>.|TRBV3-1/TRBV3-2|.|TRBJ1-1
TGTGCCAGCAGCCAAGCGTCGCCAACACTTATGAACACTGAAGCTTTCTTT
CASSQASPTLMNTEAFF
>.|TRBV20-1|.|TRBJ2-3
TGCAGTGCTTTTTTAGCTACGCAGTATTTT
CSAFLATQYF
>.|TRBV6-6|.|TRBJ1-6
TGTGCCAGCAGTATCGACGCTGGGGGTTCACCCCTCCACTTT
CASSIDAGGSPLHF
>.|TRBV18|TRBD1|TRBJ1-1
TGTGCCAGCTCACCACCGGGACAGGGGCGGAACACTGAAGCTTTCTTT
CASSPPGQGRNTEAFF
>once|TRBV5-1|.|TRBJ2-2
TGCGCCAGCAGCGTGGGGTACACCGGGGAGCTGTTTTTT
CASSVGYTGELFF
>.|TRBV7-9|.|TRBJ2-7
TGTGCCAGCAGCTTGTCGCCTGGGGTCGAGCAGTACTTC
CASSLSPGVEQYF
>.|TRBV15|.|TRBJ2-1
TGTGCCACCAGCCGACGACCGTTCGGCAATGAGCAGTTCTTC
CATSRRPFGNEQFF
>.|TRBV6-5|TRBD1|TRBJ2-1
TGTGCCAGCAGATCCGACAGGGGGGGCTACAATGAGCAGTTCTTC
CASRSDRGGYNEQFF
>.|TRBV2|.|TRBJ1-5
TGTGCCAGCAGTGGCGCTCACTATAGCAATCAGCCCCAGCATTTT
CASSGAHYSNQPQHF
>.|TRBV4-1|TRBD2|TRBJ2-6
TGCGCCAGCAGCCAAGAATTGCCGCGGGGGTTTTCTGGGGCCAACGTCCTGACTTTC
CASSQELPRGFSGANVLTF
>few|TRBV7-2|.|TRBJ1-1
TGTGCCAGCAGCTTAGGAACGGGCACTGAAGCTTTCTTT
CASSLGTGTEAFF
>.|TRBV3-1/TRBV3-2|TRBD1|TRBJ1-1
TGTGCCAGCAGCCGAACAGGGGAGAGGACTGAAGCTTTCTTT
CASSRTGERTEAFF
>.|TRBV30|.|TRBJ1-2
TGTGCCTGGAGTGTACAGGGTGGGGGCTACACCTTC
CAWSVQGGGYTF
>.|TRBV19|.|TRBJ2-3
TGTGCCAGTAGTGTCGCTGGGGCGACAGATACGCAGTATTTT
CASSVAGATDTQYF
>.|TRBV12-3/TRBV12-4|TRBD1|TRBJ2-7
TGTGCCAGCAAGACAGGGGATCGCCACGAGCAGTACTTC
CASKTGDRHEQYF
>.|TRBV9|.|TRBJ1-4
TGTGCCAGCAGCGTAGCTCCCGGGCTTACTAATGAAAAACTGTTTTTT
CASSVAPGLTNEKLFF
>.|TRBV6-5|TRBD2|TRBJ2-1
TGTGCCAGCAGACTAGCGGGGGGCTCCTACAATGAGCAGTTCTTC
CASRLAGGSYNEQFF
>.|TRBV7-9|.|TRBJ2-3
TGTGCCAGCAGTCCCGAGTGGATAAGCACAGATACGCAGTATTTT
CASSPEWISTDTQYF
>few|TRBV10-3|TRBD2|TRBJ2-7
TGTGCCATCAGTCAGGGACTAGCGGGGTACGAGCAGTACTTC
CAISQGLAGYEQYF
>.|TRBV19|.|TRBJ2-7
TGTGCCAGTAGTTGGCCAGGATCCTACGAGCAGTACTTC
CASSWPGSYEQYF
>.|TRBV4-1|.|TRBJ2-1
TGCGCCAGCAGCCCACAGGGATACAATGAGCAGTTCTTC
CASSPQGYNEQFF
>.|TRBV6-6|.|TRBJ2-3
TGTGCCAGCAGTCGTAAACAGGGTTATGAGGGGAACTCAGATACGCAGTATTTT
CASSRKQGYEGNSDTQYF
>.|TRBV29-1|.|TRBJ1-1
TGCAGCGGTAAGGAGAACACTGAAGCTTTCTTT
CSGKENTEAFF
>.|TRBV7-9|.|TRBJ2-7
TGTGCCAGCAGCCCCCCAGGCCGATCCTACGAGCAGTACTTC
CASSPPGRSYEQYF
>.|TRBV27|.|TRBJ2-6
TGTGCCAGCAGTTCACTTACCTCTGGGGCCAACGTCCTGACTTTC
CASSSLTSGANVLTF
>.|TRBV12-5|TRBD1|TRBJ2-7
TGTGCTAGTGGTTTGGTTACCGGACAGGGGGCAGGCGAGCAGTACTTC
CASGLVTGQGAGEQYF
>.|TRBV21-1|.|TRBJ2-7
TGTGCCAGCAGCAAAGCAGGACAGGGAAGGAGGCAGTACTTC
CASSKAGQGRRQYF
>.|TRBV20-1|.|TRBJ1-5
TGCAGTGCTAGTGCTCGAGGTCAGCCCCAGCATTTT
CSASARGQPQHF
>.|TRBV7-6|.|TRBJ1-2
TGTGCCAGCAGCGTGGGGTCCACCAGGAGCTATGGCTACACCTTC
CASSVGSTRSYGYTF
>.|TRBV6-5|TRBD1|TRBJ1-4
TGTGCCAGCAGTTACTCGCCGAGGGGGCGTAATGAAAAACTGTTTTTT
CASSYSPRGRNEKLFF
>.|TRBV7-9|.|TRBJ2-1
TGTGCCAGCAGCCCTAGCTACAATGAGCAGTTCTTC
CASSPSYNEQFF
>.|TRBV12-3/TRBV12-4|.|TRBJ2-1
TGTGCCAGCAGCTCCTACAATGAGCAGTTCTTC
CASSSYNEQFF
>.|TRBV5-5|.|TRBJ1-2
TGTGCCAGCAGCCCATCGGGCACAGGGAACTATGGCTACACCTTC
CASSPSGTGNYGYTF
>.|TRBV6-5|.|TRBJ2-3
TGTGCCAGCAGTTACTCCACCCGACAAGTAGATACGCAGTATTTT
CASSYSTRQVDTQYF
>.|TRBV30|.|TRBJ2-3
TGTGCCTGGAGTGTACTCGTTTCTCCAGATACGCAGTATTTT
CAWSVLVSPDTQYF
>few|TRBV5-5|.|TRBJ2-3
TGTGCCAGCAGCAGTCGAACAGGGATCGCAGATACGCAGTATTTT
CASSSRTGIADTQYF
>once|TRBV5-6|.|TRBJ1-3
TGTGCCAGCAGCTACCCTATCTCTGGAAACACCATATATTTT
CASSYPISGNTIYF
>.|TRBV7-2|TRBD1|TRBJ1-3
TGTGCCAGCAGCTTAGACTTACAGGGGGCGCGTAGAAACACCATATATTTT
CASSLDLQGARRNTIYF
>.|TRBV4-1|TRBD1|TRBJ1-5
TGCGCCAGCAGCCAAGGGACAGGGGGCGGTGTTCAGCCCCAGCATTTT
CASSQGTGGGVQPQHF
>.|TRBV5-6|.|TRBJ1-4
TGTGCCAGCAGCCTCGCCAGGGGCCTGGGAGAAAAACTGTTTTTT
CASSLARGLGEKLFF